The clone carrying this T cell receptor beta chain has a single count. No antigen is known for it. V lost 0 bases, J lost 6 bases, and 17 bases lay in between. The CDR3 length is 16 residues. Germline V gene data show CDR1 as SGHRS and CDR2 as YFSETQ. This sample was included in a study of blood T cells in healthy people across ages. PCR was performed a second time for roughly 7 to 11 cycles using a sample-barcoded 5' primer and a J-beta primer mix. In TCRdb, the 5' RACE reads were re-called with MiXCR into one record per CDR3 protein. Here the sample spans about 640,000 distinct CDR3 sequences, 25% to 35% being singletons. Overall study results and limits: Diversity estimates from one million T cells were considered underestimates. Strong correlation linked observed beta diversity and percent naive T cells.

Each donor had around 9.8 milliliters of peripheral blood drawn. Every sample yielded at least 6.5 million isolated PBMCs. The sample was blood. The TCR comes from a woman older than 75 in good health. This chain uses TRBV5-1 with TRBJ2-3, with D perhaps TRBD1 (6 bases). The CDR3 is CASSLAAGVRADTQYF. As DNA, the CDR3 is TGCGCCAGCAGCTTGGCGGCAGGGGTTAGGGCGGATACGCAGTATTTT. The full variable domain, in which reference TRBV5-1 and TRBJ2-3 provide the parts outside the CDR3, is KAGVTQTPRYLIKTRGQQVTLSCSPISGHRSVSWYQQTPGQGLQFLFEYFSETQRNKGNFPGRFSGRQFSNSRSEMNVSTLELGDSALYLCASSLAAGVRADTQYFGPGTRLTVL.